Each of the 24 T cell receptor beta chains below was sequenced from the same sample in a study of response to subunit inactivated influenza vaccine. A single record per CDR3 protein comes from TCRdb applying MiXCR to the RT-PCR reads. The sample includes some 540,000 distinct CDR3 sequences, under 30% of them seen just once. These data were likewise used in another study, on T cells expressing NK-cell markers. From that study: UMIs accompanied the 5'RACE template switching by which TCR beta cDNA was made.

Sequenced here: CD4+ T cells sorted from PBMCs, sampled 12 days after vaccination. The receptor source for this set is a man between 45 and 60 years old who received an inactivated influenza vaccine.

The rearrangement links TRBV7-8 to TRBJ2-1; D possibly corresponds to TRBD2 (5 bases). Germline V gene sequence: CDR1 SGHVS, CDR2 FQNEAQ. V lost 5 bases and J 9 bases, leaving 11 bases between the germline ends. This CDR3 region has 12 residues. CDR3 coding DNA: TGTGCCAGCAGCGTTACTGAGGGTGAGCAGTTCTTC. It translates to CASSVTEGEQFF.

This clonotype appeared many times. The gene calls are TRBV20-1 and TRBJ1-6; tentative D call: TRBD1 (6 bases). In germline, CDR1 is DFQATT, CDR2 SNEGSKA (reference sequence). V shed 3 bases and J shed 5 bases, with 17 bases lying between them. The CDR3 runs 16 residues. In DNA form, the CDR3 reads TGCAGTGCTAGCCCCCCGACAGGCGTCAATAATTCACCCCTCCACTTT. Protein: CSASPPTGVNNSPLHF.

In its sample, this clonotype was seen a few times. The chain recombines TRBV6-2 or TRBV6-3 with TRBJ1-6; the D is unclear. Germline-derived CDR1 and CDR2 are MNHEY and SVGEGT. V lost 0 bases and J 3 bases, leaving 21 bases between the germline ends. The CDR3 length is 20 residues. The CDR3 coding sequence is TGTGCCAGCAGTTACTCGATGGCAGACACACCCGACTTCTATAATTCACCCCTCCACTTT. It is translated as CASSYSMADTPDFYNSPLHF.

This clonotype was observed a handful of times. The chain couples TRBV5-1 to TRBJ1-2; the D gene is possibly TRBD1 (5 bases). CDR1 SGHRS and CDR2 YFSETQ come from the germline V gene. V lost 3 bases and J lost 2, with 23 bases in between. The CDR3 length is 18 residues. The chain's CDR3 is CASSSGQGTGLWNYGYTF. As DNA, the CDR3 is TGCGCCAGCAGCTCCGGGCAGGGTACCGGGCTTTGGAACTATGGCTACACCTTC. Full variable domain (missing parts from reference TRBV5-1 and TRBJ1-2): KAGVTQTPRYLIKTRGQQVTLSCSPISGHRSVSWYQQTPGQGLQFLFEYFSETQRNKGNFPGRFSGRQFSNSRSEMNVSTLELGDSALYLCASSSGQGTGLWNYGYTFGSGTRLTVV.

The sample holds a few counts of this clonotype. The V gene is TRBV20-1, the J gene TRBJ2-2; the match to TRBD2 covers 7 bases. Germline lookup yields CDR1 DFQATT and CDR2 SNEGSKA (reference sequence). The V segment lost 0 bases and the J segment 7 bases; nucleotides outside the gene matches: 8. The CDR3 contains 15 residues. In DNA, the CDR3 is TGCAGTGCTAGAGATGCTAGCGGCCTTGGCGGGGAGCTGTTTTTT. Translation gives CSARDASGLGGELFF.

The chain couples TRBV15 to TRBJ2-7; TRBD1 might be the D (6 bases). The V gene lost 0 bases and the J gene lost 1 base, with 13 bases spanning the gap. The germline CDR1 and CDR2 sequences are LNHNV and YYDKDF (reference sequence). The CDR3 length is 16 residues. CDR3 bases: TGTGCCACCAGCAGAGATAGGACAGATTTATCCTACGAGCAGTACTTC. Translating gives CATSRDRTDLSYEQYF.

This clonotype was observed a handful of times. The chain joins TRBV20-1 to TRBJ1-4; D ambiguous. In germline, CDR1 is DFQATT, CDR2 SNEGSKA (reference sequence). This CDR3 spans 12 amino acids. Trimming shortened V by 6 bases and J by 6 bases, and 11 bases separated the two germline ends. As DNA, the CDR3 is TGCAGTGCCGGCTCGGGTTATGAAAAACTGTTTTTT. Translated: CSAGSGYEKLFF.

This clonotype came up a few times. DNA for the CDR3: TGCGCCAGCAGCTTGGCAGGGGAAGCTGAAGCTTTCTTT. Translating it yields CASSLAGEAEAFF. The V call is TRBV5-1, the J call TRBJ1-1; the D gene is possibly TRBD1 (6 bases). The germline gives CDR1 SGHRS, CDR2 YFSETQ. Trimming removed 0 bases from V and 6 bases from J, with 9 bases in between. The CDR3 extends over 13 amino acids.

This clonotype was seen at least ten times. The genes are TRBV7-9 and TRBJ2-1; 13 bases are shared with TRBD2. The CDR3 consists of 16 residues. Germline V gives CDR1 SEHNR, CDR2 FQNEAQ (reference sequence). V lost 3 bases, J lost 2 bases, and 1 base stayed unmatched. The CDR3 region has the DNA TGTGCCAGCAGCTTTACTAGCGGGGGGGCCTACAATGAGCAGTTCTTC. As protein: CASSFTSGGAYNEQFF.

CDR3 sequence: CASGLENTEAFF. The CDR3, as DNA: TGTGCCAGCGGGCTCGAGAACACTGAAGCTTTCTTT. The chain links TRBV12-3 or TRBV12-4 to TRBJ1-1; D gene uncertain. The V end was cut by 8 bases, the J end by 1 base, with 8 bases between. The CDR3 covers 12 residues.

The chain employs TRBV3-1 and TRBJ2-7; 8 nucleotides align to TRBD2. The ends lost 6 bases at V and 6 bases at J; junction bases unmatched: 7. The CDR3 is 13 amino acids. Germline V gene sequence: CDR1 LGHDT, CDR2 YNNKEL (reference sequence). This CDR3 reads CASSNLAGSEQYF. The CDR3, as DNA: TGTGCCAGCAGTAATTTAGCGGGAAGCGAGCAGTACTTC.

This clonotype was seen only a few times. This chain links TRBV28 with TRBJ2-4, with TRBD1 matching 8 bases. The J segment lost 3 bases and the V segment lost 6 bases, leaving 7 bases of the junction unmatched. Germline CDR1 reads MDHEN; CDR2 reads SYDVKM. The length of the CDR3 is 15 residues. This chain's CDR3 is CASSLTGVGKNIQYF. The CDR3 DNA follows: TGTGCCAGCAGCTTGACAGGGGTCGGCAAAAACATTCAGTACTTC.

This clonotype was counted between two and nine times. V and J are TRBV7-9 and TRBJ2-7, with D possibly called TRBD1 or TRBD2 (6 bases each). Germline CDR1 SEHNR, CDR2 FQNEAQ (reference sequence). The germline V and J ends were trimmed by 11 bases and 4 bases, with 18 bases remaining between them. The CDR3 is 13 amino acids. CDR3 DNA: TGTGCCCTACTAGGGGGGTTTCGGTACGAGCAGTACTTC. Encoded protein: CALLGGFRYEQYF.

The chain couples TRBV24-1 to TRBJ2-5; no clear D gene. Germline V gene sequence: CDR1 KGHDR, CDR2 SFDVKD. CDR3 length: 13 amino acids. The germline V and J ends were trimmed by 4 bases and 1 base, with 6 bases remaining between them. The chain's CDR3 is CATSEGSQETQYF. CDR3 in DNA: TGTGCCACCAGTGAAGGCTCCCAAGAGACCCAGTACTTC.

The CDR3 nucleotides are TGTGCCACCAGCCCTGGTATTAGCAATCAGCCCCAGCATTTT. Its translation: CATSPGISNQPQHF. The chain carries TRBV15 and TRBJ1-5; D gene unclear. V was clipped by 5 bases and J by 0 bases, with 8 bases between them. The CDR3 is made up of 14 amino acids. CDR1 LNHNV and CDR2 YYDKDF come from the germline V gene (reference sequence). The variable domain in full, completed from reference TRBV15 and TRBJ1-5, reads DAMVIQNPRYQVTQFGKPVTLSCSQTLNHNVMYWYQQKSSQAPKLLFHYYDKDFNNEADTPDNFQSRRPNTSFCFLDIRSPGLGDTAMYLCATSPGISNQPQHFGDGTRLSIL.

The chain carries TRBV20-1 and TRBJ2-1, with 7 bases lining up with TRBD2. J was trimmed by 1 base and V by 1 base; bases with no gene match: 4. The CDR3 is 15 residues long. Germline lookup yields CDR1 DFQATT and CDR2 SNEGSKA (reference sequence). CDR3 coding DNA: TGCAGTGCTAGAGTTCCAGCGGGGTCCTACAATGAGCAGTTCTTC. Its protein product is CSARVPAGSYNEQFF.

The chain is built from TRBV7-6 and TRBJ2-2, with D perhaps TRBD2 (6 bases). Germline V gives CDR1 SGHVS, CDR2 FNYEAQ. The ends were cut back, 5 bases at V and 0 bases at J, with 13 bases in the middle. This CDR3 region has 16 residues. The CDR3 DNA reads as TGTGCCAGCAGCCCGTCCGCGGGATCGAACACCGGGGAGCTGTTTTTT. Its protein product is CASSPSAGSNTGELFF.

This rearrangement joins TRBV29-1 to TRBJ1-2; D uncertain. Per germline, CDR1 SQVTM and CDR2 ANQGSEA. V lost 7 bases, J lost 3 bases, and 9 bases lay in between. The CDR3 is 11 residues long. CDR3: CSGGEYYGYTF. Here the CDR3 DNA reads TGCAGCGGCGGGGAATACTATGGCTACACCTTC.

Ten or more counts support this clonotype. The chain's CDR3 is CASSPRERVNTEAFF. CDR3 bases: TGTGCCAGCAGTCCCAGGGAACGGGTGAACACTGAAGCTTTCTTT. This sequence joins TRBV6-1 and TRBJ1-1; perhaps TRBD1 as D (5 bases). The CDR3 totals 15 residues. The ends were cut back, 5 bases at V and 0 bases at J, with 13 bases in the middle. From germline, CDR1 is MNHNS and CDR2 SASEGT.

In nucleotides, the CDR3 is TGTGCCAGCACTTCTCTTGGGAGCCCCTACGAGCAGTACTTC. Translating it yields CASTSLGSPYEQYF. The chain is built from TRBV28 and TRBJ2-7; D perhaps matches TRBD2 (5 bases). The V gene's germline CDR1 is MDHEN and CDR2 SYDVKM. This CDR3 region has 14 residues. Deletions cut 7 bases from V and 2 bases from J, with 15 bases between.

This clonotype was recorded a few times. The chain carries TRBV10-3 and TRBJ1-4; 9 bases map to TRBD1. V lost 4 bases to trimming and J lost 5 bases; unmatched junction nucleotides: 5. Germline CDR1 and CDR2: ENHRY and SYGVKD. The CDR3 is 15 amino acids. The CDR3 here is CAISGTGGGNEKLFF. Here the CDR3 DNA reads TGTGCCATCAGTGGAACAGGGGGCGGGAATGAAAAACTGTTTTTT.

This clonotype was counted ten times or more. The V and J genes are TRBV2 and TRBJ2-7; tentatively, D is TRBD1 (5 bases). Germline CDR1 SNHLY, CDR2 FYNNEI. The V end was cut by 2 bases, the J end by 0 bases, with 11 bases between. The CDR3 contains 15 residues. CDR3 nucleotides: TGTGCCAGCAGTGAACAGGGATGGGGCTCCTACGAGCAGTACTTC. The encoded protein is CASSEQGWGSYEQYF.

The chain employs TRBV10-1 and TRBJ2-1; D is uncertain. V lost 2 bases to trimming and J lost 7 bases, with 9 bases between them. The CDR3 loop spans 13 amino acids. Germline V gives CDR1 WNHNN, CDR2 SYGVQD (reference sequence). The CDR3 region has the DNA TGCGCCAGCAGTGAGGCGGCGAAGAATGAGCAGTTCTTC. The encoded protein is CASSEAAKNEQFF.

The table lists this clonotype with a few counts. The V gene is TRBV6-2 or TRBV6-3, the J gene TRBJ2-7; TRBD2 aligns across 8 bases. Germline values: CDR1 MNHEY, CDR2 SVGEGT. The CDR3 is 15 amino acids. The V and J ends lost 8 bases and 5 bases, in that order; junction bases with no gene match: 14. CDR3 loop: CASGRKRGRFNEQYF. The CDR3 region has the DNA TGTGCCAGCGGGCGGAAGCGGGGGAGATTTAACGAGCAGTACTTC.